This T cell receptor (beta chain) was captured by sequencing in a study of blood T cells in healthy people across ages. Whole-study results and caveats: No conclusive comparison of naive versus antigen-experienced cells was possible with unsorted PBMCs. Aged donors had fewer naive CD4+ cells and lower diversity than long-lived donors.

As for this clonotype: The antigen remains undetermined.

With a J-beta primer mix and a sample-barcoded 5' primer, a second PCR ran roughly 6 to 12 cycles. TCRdb re-analysed the 5' RACE reads in MiXCR, keeping a single row per CDR3 protein. The repertoire holds about 1.8 million distinct CDR3 sequences, with around 48% as singletons. Unmatched junction bases numbered 7, after V lost 4 bases and J lost 0 bases. The germline V gene has CDR1 SEHNR and CDR2 FQNEAQ (reference sequence). CDR3 length: 16 residues. The material sequenced was blood. The sequence derives from a woman aged 40 to 50 in good health. The V and J genes are TRBV7-9 and TRBJ1-2; 8 bases line up with TRBD1. CDR3 bases: TGTGCCAGCAGCTCGACAGGGGCTATTCCTAACTATGGCTACACCTTC. It is translated as CASSSTGAIPNYGYTF.